A single T cell receptor beta chain is shown here with its context. Its cognate antigen is unknown. At the DNA level, this CDR3 is encoded by other sequences in the same sample as well. It was across several immunoSEQ plates that each subset's genomic DNA was evenly split. Here immunoSEQ multiplex PCR was the method, and the copy in TCRdb shows in-frame clones only, minus some. This table has 1.6 million or so clones, roughly 96% appearing once. The data originate from a study of shared clonotypes between healthy human individuals. On the study more broadly: The cohort had a couple of women and a few men, ages 18 to 49. Study results and limitations: Naive CD4 clonotypes overlapped across several donors at approximately 5%.

V lost 3 bases and J lost 0, with 7 bases in between. The CDR3 spans 14 residues. Germline V gene sequence: CDR1 MNHEY, CDR2 SMNVEV (reference sequence). The receptor's source is a man aged 25 to 40 in good health. Sample: naive CD4+ T cells sorted from blood. The sample's subset: CD45RA+ positively selected. The gene calls are TRBV27 and TRBJ2-3; D unclear. The CDR3, as DNA: TGTGCCAGCAGTTTCTCCGATAGCACAGATACGCAGTATTTT. Its protein is CASSFSDSTDTQYF.